This T cell receptor (beta chain) is from a study of beta chain features in type 1 diabetes listed by TCRdb under 2018. Regarding the research as a whole: Mean age, gender distribution, total cell number and subset yield were not different between patients and healthy donors. A total of approximately 99,000,000 sorted cells were examined across all samples, and RNA yield correlated strongly with the number of cells per subset. In the study, recently diagnosed type 1 diabetes patients and matched healthy donors were compared on the TCRB repertoires of their sorted circulating CD4+ T cell subsets. Whereas all 30 or so donors provided naive and central memory subsets, regulatory and stem cell-like memory subsets were isolated from just 8 patients and about 8 healthy donors. On the study overall, not on this receptor specifically: Because small numbers of individuals were included in the HLA sub-analyses, any influence of HLA type on TCRB rearrangement was left unresolved. Fewer insertions and more nucleotide deletions at VDJ recombination sites were observed in patients with type 1 diabetes, implying thymic rearrangement abnormalities. Shorter templates might be favored by PCR, yet because patient and control samples were amplified and corrected together, any such skew would affect both groups equally. A moderate but significant shortening of TCRB CDR3 length was observed in type 1 diabetes patients in all four CD4+ subsets. Because cDNA rather than genomic DNA was sequenced, highly expressing activated cells could have been over-represented, although no difference in activation and CD3 levels was found between groups. The naive, central memory and regulatory TCRB repertoires appeared to resemble one another more closely among patients than among healthy donors.

As to this clone: The antigen it recognizes is unknown. No base quality information exists; no much larger clone differs at one position.

The entire amount of isolated RNA was reverse transcribed using the High Capacity cDNA Reverse Transcription Kit, so the sequenced TCRB transcripts were expressed ones. Naive, central memory and regulatory T cell samples underwent deep immunoSEQ sequencing, averaging about 3.57 million total reads per sample. Sorted cells were lysed in RLT buffer, and RNA was extracted using DNase-treated RNeasy Micro or Mini kits according to cell number. Each cell subset was processed separately to prevent cross-contamination, with patient and healthy donor samples processed together. The immunoSEQ multiplex PCR was used to amplify TCRB sequences from cDNA, generating 87-bp fragments that spanned the CDR3 region. The amplicons were sequenced using the Illumina HiSeq platform. The authors processed their data as follows. PCR bias was computationally corrected using synthetic template baselines, reads within Hamming distance 2 were collapsed, and singletons that could not be merged were discarded. Reads were aligned to IMGT to assign V, D and J genes, CDR3 length, and insertions or deletions at six rearrangement sites. Within each subset, clonotype counts were normalized to the number of sorted cells before true diversity and Gini coefficients were calculated with the tcR R package. The overlap coefficient, calculated on TCRB nucleotide sequences, was used to quantify repertoire sharing. TCRdb took this table from immuneACCESS and kept in-frame rearrangements with V and J called. Such tables lack part of the clones; where checked against another copy, unresolved V genes explain under half of the gap, and the rest is unexplained. V and J calls and clone size are given by that table; D and trimming were obtained from the DNA. In all, the sample holds some 200,000 clones, and about a tenth of those were seen once. 1% to 1.5% of the sample is in the top ten clones.

The CDR3 starts with the cysteine, ends with the phenylalanine, and has 15 residues. The read is trimmed to its CDR3 DNA, 45 bases read in frame from base 1. V loses 0 bases of germline sequence and J loses 5 bases, and the interval between the two ends is 15 bases. CDR1 and CDR2, per the germline V gene (reference sequence), are SGHNT and YYREEE. From each donor, a single peripheral blood sample of around 120 mL on average was drawn into heparinised tubes. Using a panel that included CD45RO, CCR7, CD25, CD127, CD95 and CD27, naive, central memory, regulatory and stem cell-like memory CD4+ T cells were sorted on a BD FACSAria II. Every sorted population had a purity above 95%. PBMCs were isolated right away by Lymphoprep density gradient centrifugation and were stained directly, without culture. So that batch effects would be minimized, each experiment stained and sorted samples in pairs, pairing one healthy donor with one patient.

This receptor was taken from a man aged 18 to 29 in good health. The specimen was central memory CD4+ T cells from blood. This chain joins TRBV5-4 to TRBJ2-7; matching of 6 bases hints at TRBD2 as the D gene. The encoded CDR3 is CASSLGGTVNDEQYF. At the DNA level, the sequence is TGTGCCAGCAGCTTGGGAGGGACTGTCAATGACGAGCAGTACTTC.